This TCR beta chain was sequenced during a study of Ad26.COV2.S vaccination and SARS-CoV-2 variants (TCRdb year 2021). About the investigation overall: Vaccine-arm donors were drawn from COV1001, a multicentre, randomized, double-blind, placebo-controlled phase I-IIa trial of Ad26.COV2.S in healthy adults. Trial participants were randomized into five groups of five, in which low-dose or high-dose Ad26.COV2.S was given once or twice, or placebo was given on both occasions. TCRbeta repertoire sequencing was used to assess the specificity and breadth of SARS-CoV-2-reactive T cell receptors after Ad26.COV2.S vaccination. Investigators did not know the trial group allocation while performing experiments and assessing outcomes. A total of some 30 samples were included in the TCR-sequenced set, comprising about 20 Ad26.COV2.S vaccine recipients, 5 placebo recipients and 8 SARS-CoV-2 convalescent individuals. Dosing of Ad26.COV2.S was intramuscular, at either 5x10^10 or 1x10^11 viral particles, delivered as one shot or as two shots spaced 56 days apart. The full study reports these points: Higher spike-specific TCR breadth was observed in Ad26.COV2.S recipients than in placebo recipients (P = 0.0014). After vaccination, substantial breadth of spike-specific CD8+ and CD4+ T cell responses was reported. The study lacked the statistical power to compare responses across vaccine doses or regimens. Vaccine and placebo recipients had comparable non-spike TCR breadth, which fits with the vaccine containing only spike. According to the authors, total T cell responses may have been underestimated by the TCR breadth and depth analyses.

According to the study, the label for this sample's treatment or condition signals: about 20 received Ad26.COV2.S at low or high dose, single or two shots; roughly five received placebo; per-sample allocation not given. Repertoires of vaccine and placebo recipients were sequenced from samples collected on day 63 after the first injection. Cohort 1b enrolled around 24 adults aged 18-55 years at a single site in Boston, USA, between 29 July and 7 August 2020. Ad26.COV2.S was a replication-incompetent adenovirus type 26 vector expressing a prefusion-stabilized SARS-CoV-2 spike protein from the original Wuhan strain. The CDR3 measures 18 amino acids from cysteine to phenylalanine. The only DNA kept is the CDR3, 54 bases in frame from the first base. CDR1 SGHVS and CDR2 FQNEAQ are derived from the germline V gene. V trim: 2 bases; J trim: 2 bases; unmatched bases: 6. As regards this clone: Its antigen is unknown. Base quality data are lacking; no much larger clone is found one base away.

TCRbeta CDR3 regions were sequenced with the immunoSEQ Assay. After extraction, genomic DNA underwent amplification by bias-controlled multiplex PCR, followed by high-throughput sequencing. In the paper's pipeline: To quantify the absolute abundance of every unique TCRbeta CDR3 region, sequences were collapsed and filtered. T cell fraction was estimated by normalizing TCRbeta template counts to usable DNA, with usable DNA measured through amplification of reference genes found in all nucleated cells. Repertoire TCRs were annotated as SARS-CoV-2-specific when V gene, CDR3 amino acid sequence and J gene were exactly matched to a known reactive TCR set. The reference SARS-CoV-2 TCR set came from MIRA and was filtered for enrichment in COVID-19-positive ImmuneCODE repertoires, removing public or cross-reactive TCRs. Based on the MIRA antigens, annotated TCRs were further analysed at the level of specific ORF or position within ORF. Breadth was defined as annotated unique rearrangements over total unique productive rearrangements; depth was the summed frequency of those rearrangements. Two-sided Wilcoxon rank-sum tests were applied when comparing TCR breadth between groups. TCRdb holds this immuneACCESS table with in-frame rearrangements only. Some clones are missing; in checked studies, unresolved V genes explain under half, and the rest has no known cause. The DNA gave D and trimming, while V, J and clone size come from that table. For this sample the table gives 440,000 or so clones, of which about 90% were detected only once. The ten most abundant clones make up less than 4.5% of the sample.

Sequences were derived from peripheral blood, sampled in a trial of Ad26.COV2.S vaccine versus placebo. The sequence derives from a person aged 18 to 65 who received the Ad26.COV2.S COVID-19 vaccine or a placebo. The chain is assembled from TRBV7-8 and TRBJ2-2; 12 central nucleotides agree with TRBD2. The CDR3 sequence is CASSLPGLAGPNTGELFF. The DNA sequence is TGTGCCAGCAGCTTACCGGGACTAGCGGGCCCAAACACCGGGGAGCTGTTTTTT. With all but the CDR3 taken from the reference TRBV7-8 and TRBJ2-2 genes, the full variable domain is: GAGVSQSPRYKVAKRGQDVALRCDPISGHVSLFWYQQALGQGPEFLTYFQNEAQLDKSGLPSDRFFAERPEGSVSTLKIQRTQQEDSAVYLCASSLPGLAGPNTGELFFGEGSRLTVL.